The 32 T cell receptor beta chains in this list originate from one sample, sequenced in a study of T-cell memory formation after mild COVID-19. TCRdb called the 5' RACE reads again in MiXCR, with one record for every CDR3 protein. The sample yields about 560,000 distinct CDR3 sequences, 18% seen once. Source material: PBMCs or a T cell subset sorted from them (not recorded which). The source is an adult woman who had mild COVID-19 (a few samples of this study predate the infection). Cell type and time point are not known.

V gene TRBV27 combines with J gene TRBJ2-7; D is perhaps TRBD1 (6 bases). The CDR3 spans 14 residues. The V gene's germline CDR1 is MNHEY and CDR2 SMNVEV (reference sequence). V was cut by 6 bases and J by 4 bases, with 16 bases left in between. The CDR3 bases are TGTGCCAGCAGCATACAGGGTGTCTTGTACGAGCAGTACTTC. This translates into CASSIQGVLYEQYF.

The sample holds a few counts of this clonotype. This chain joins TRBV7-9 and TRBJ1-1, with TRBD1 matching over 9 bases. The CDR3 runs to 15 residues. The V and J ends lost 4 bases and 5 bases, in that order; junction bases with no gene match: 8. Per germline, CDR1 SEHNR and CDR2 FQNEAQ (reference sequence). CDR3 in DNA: TGTGCCAGCAGCTCCCATTCGGACAGGGGAACTGAAGCTTTCTTT. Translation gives CASSSHSDRGTEAFF.

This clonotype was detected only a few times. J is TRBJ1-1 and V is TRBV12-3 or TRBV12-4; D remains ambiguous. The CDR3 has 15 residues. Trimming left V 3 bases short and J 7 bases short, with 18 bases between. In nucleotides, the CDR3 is TGTGCCAGCAGTTTCCTCGGACCCAGGCTTATTGAAGCTTTCTTT. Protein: CASSFLGPRLIEAFF.

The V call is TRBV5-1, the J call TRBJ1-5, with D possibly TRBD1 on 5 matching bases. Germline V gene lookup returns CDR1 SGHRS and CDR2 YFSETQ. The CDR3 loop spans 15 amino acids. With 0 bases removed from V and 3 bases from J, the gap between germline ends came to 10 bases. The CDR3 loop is CASSLAGSANQPQHF. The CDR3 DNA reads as TGCGCCAGCAGCTTGGCAGGGAGTGCCAATCAGCCCCAGCATTTT.

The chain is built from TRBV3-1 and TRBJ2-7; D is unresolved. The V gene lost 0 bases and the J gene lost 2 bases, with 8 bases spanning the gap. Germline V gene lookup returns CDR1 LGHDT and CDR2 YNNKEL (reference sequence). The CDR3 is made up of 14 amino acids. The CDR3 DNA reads TGTGCCAGCAGCCAAGATATAGGCGCCTACGAGCAGTACTTC. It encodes CASSQDIGAYEQYF.

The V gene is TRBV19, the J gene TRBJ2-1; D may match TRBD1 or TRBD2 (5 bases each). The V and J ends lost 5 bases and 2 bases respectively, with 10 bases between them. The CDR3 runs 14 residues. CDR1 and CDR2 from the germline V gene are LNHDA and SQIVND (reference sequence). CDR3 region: CASSVRDAYNEQFF. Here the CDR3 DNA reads TGTGCCAGTAGTGTCCGGGACGCCTACAATGAGCAGTTCTTC.

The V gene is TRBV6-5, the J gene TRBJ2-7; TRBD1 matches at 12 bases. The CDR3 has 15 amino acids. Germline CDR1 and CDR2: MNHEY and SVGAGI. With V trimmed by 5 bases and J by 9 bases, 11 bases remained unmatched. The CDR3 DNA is TGTGCCAGCAGTAAATCCGGGACAGGGGGCCCATGGCAGTACTTC. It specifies CASSKSGTGGPWQYF.

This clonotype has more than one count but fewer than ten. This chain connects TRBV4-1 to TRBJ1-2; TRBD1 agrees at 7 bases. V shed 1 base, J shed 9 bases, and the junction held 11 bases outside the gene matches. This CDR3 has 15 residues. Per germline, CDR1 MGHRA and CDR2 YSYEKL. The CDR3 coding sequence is TGCGCCAGCAGCCAAGGAGATGGGGAGGGGGCGAGCTACACCTTC. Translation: CASSQGDGEGASYTF.

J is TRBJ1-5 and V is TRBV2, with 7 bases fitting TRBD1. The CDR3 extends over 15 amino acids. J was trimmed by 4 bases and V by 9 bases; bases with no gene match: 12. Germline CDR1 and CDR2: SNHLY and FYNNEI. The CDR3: CASSKETGRNQPQHF. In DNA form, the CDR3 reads TGTGCCAGTAGCAAGGAGACAGGGAGAAATCAGCCCCAGCATTTT.

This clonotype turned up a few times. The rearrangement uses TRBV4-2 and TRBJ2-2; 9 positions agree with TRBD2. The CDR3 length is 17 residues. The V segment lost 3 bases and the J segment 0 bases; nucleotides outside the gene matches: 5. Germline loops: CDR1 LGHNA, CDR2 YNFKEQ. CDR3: CASSQGSGGANTGELFF. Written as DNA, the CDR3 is TGTGCCAGCAGCCAGGGTAGCGGGGGCGCGAACACCGGGGAGCTGTTTTTT.

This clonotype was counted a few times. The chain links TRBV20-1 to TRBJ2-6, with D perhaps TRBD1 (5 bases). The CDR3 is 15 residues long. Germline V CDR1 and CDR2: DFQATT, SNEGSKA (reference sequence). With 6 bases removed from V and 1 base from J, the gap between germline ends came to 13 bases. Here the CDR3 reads CSAPSQGSGANVLTF. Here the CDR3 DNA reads TGCAGTGCCCCTTCCCAGGGATCTGGGGCCAACGTCCTGACTTTC.

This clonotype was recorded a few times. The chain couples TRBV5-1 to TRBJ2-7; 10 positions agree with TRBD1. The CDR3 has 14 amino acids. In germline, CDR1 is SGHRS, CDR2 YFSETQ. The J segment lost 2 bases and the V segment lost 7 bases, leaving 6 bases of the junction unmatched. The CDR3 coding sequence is TGCGCCAGCGGACCGGGACAGGGGCCCTACGAGCAGTACTTC. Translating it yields CASGPGQGPYEQYF.

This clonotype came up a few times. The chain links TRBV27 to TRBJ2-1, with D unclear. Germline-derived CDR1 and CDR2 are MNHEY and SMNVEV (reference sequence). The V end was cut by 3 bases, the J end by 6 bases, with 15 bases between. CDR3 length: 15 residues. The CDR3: CASSFYGDVSNEQFF. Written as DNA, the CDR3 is TGTGCCAGCAGTTTTTATGGGGATGTCTCCAATGAGCAGTTCTTC.

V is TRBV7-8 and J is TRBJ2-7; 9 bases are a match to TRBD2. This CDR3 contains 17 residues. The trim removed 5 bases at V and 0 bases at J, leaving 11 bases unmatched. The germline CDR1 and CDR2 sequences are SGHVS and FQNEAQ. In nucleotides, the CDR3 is TGTGCCAGCAGCGCATATCTAGCGGGGATCAGCTCCTACGAGCAGTACTTC. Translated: CASSAYLAGISSYEQYF.

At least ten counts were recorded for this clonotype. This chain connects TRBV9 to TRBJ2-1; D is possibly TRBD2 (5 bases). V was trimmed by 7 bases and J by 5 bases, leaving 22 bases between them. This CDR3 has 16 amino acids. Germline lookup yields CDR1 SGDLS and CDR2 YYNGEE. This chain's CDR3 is CASAPRAGERHNEQFF. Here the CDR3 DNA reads TGTGCCAGCGCCCCCCGGGCCGGGGAACGGCACAATGAGCAGTTCTTC.

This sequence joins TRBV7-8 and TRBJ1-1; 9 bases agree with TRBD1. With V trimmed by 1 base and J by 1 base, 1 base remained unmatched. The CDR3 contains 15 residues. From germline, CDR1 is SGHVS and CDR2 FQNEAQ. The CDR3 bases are TGTGCCAGCAGCTTAGTACAGGGGGCGAACACTGAAGCTTTCTTT. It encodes CASSLVQGANTEAFF. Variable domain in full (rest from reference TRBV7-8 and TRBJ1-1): GAGVSQSPRYKVAKRGQDVALRCDPISGHVSLFWYQQALGQGPEFLTYFQNEAQLDKSGLPSDRFFAERPEGSVSTLKIQRTQQEDSAVYLCASSLVQGANTEAFFGQGTRLTVV.

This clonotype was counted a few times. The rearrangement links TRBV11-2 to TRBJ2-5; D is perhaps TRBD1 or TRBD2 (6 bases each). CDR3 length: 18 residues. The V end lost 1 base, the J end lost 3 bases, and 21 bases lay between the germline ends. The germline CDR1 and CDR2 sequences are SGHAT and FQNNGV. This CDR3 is CASSLGVLGGSIEETQYF. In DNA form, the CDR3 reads TGTGCCAGCAGCTTAGGGGTGTTGGGGGGCTCCATCGAAGAGACCCAGTACTTC.

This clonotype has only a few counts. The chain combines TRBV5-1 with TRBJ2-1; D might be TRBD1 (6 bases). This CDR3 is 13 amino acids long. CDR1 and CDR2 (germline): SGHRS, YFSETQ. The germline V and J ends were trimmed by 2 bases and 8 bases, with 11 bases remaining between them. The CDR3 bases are TGCGCCAGCAGCTTATTACAGGGTCATGAGCAGTTCTTC. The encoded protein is CASSLLQGHEQFF.

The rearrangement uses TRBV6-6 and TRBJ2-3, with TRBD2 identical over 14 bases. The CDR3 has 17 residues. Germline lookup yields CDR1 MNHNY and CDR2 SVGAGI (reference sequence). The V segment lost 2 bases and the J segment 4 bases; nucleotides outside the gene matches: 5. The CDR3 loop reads CASSYPGLAGVPDTQYF. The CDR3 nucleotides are TGTGCCAGCAGTTACCCGGGACTAGCGGGGGTTCCAGATACGCAGTATTTT.

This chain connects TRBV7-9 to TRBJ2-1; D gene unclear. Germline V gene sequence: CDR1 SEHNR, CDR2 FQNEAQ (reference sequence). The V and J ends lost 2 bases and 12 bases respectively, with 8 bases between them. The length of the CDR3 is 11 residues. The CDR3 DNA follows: TGTGCCAGCAGCTTAAACCCCCCGCAGTTCTTC. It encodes CASSLNPPQFF.

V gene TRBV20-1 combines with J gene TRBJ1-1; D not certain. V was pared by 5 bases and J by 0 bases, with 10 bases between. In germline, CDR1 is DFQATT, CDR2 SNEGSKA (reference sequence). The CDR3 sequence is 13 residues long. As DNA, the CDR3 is TGCAGTGCTCCCAGCCCCATGAACACTGAAGCTTTCTTT. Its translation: CSAPSPMNTEAFF.

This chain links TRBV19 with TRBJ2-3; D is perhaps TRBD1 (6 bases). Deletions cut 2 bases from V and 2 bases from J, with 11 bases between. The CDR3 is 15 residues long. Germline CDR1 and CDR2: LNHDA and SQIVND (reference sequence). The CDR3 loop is CASSIQGTFTDTQYF. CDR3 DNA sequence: TGTGCCAGTAGTATACAGGGGACCTTCACAGATACGCAGTATTTT.

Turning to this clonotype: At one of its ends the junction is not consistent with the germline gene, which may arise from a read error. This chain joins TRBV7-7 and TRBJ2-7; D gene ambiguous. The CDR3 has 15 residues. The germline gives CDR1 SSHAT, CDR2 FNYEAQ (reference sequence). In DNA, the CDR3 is TGTGCTAGCAGCTTAGGGCGAGGTCCCCCCTACGAGCAGTACTTC. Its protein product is CASSLGRGPPYEQYF.

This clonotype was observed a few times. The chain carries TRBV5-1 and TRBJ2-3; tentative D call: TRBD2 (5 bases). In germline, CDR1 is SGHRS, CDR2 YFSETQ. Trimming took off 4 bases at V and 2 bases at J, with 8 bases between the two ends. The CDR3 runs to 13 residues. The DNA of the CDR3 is TGCGCCAGCAGCCCGGACTTCACAGATACGCAGTATTTT. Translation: CASSPDFTDTQYF.

CDR3: CASSYERLAEYEQYF. The CDR3 bases are TGTGCCAGCAGTTATGAGAGACTAGCGGAATACGAGCAGTACTTC. V and J are TRBV6-2 or TRBV6-3 and TRBJ2-7; 9 bases fit TRBD2. CDR1 is MNHEY, CDR2 SVGEGT, per germline. Trimming cost V 3 bases and J 4 bases; bases outside gene matches: 7. There are 15 residues in the CDR3.

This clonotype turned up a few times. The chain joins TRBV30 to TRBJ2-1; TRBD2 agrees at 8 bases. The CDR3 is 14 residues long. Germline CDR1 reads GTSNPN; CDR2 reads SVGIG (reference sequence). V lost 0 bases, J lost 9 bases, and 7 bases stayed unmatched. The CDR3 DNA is TGTGCCTGGAGTGTACCAGGACTAGCCCTTGAGCAGTTCTTC. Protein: CAWSVPGLALEQFF.

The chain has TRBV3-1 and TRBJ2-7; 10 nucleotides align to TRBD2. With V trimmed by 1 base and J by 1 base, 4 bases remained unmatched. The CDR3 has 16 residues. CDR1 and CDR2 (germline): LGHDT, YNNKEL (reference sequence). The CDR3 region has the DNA TGTGCCAGCAGCCAAGGGGGACTAGCGCCTTCCTACGAGCAGTACTTC. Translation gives CASSQGGLAPSYEQYF.

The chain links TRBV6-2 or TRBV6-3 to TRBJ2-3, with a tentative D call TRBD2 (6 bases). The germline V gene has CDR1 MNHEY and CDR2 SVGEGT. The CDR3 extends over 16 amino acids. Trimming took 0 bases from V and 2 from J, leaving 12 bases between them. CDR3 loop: CASSYSRGRHTDTQYF. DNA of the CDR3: TGTGCCAGCAGTTACTCCCGGGGGAGACACACAGATACGCAGTATTTT.

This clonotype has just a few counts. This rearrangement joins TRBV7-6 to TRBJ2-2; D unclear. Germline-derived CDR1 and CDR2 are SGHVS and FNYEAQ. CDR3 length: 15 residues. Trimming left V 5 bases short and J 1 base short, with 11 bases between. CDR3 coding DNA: TGTGCCAGCAGCCTCTTACTTCAGAACACCGGGGAGCTGTTTTTT. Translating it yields CASSLLLQNTGELFF.

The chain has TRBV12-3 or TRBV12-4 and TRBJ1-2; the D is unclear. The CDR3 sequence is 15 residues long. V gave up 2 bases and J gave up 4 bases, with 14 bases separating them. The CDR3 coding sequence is TGTGCCAGCAGTTTATCAGGAGGTCCTAGCTATGGCTACACCTTC. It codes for CASSLSGGPSYGYTF.

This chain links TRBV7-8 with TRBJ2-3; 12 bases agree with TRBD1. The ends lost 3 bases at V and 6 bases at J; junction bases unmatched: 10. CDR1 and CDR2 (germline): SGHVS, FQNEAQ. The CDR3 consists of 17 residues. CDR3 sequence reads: CASSFRGTGGLTDTQYF. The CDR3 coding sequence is TGTGCCAGCAGCTTTCGCGGGACAGGGGGCCTGACCGATACGCAGTATTTT.

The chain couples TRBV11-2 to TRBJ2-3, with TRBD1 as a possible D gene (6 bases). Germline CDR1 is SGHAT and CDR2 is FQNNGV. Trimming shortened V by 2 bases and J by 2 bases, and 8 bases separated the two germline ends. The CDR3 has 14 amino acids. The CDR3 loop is CASSLWDNTDTQYF. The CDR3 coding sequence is TGTGCCAGCAGCTTATGGGACAACACAGATACGCAGTATTTT.